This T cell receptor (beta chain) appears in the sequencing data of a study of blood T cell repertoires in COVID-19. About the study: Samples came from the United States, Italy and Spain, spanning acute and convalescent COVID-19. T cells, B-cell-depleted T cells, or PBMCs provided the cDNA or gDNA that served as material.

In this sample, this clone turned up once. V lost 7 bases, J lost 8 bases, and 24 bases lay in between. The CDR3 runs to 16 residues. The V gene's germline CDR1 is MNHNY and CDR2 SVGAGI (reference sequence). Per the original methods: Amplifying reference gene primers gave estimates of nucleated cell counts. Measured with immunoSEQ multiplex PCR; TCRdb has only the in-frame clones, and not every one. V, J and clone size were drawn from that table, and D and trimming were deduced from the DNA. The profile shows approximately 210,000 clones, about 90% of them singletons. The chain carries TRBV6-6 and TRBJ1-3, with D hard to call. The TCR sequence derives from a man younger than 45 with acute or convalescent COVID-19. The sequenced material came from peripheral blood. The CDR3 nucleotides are TGTGCCAGCACAGGTCGTGATGCTGGAAATGGGTACACCATATATTTT. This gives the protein CASTGRDAGNGYTIYF.